This passage covers 21 T cell receptor beta chains from one sample sequenced in a study of control samples from healthy donors and cancer patients. Assay used: immunoSEQ multiplex PCR; TCRdb lists only in-frame clones, some missing. Among tens of thousands of clones, approximately 84% were seen once, and the ten largest hold 30% to 40%. Specimen: PBMCs. The receptors shown here come from a man between 65 and 85 years old with lung cancer.

V usage is TRBV6-5 and J usage is TRBJ2-7; perhaps D is TRBD1 or TRBD2 (5 bases each). In germline, CDR1 is MNHEY, CDR2 SVGAGI. The CDR3 sequence is 14 residues long. Between the trimmed V and J ends, which lost 7 bases and 0 bases, there was a span of 13 bases. CDR3 in DNA: TGTGCCAGCACCGCCTGGGGGAGCTCCTACGAGCAGTACTTC. It encodes CASTAWGSSYEQYF.

This chain joins TRBV7-9 and TRBJ2-7; D may match TRBD1 or TRBD2 (5 bases each). Germline V lookup: CDR1 SEHNR, CDR2 FQNEAQ (reference sequence). The V end lost 5 bases, the J end lost 3 bases, and 17 bases lay between the germline ends. The CDR3 extends over 15 amino acids. The CDR3 is CASSRSGQFGYEQYF. DNA for the CDR3: TGTGCCAGCAGCCGTTCGGGGCAGTTTGGCTACGAGCAGTACTTC. Using reference TRBV7-9 and TRBJ2-7 for the parts outside the CDR3, the full variable domain is DTGVSQNPRHKITKRGQNVTFRCDPISEHNRLYWYRQTLGQGPEFLTYFQNEAQLEKSRLLSDRFSAERPKGSFSTLEIQRTEQGDSAMYLCASSRSGQFGYEQYFGPGTRLTVT.

This rearrangement joins TRBV5-1 to TRBJ1-1; D is ambiguous. This CDR3 is 13 amino acids long. CDR1 and CDR2 from the germline V gene are SGHRS and YFSETQ. V was cut by 4 bases and J by 1 base, with 8 bases left in between. The chain's CDR3 is CASSQDWNTEAFF. CDR3 DNA sequence: TGCGCCAGCAGCCAGGACTGGAACACTGAAGCTTTCTTT.

On this clone itself: Additional DNA sequences in this sample encode the identical CDR3. J is TRBJ2-7 and V is TRBV9; 10 bases line up with TRBD1. Trimming took 0 bases from V and 3 from J; bases not matched to a gene: 3. Germline V CDR1 and CDR2: SGDLS, YYNGEE. The length of the CDR3 is 15 residues. The CDR3 DNA reads as TGTGCCAGCAGCGTAGGAGGGACAGGGGACTACGAGCAGTACTTC. It is translated as CASSVGGTGDYEQYF.

The CDR3 DNA is TGTGCCAGCAGGGCACAGGGGGCCCGGACGCAGTATTTT. This sequence encodes CASRAQGARTQYF. This rearrangement joins TRBV6-5 to TRBJ2-3; TRBD1 matches at 9 bases. V lost 6 bases and J lost 9; bases outside the gene matches: 7. Germline CDR1 is MNHEY and CDR2 is SVGAGI. The CDR3 has 13 amino acids.

Points on this clone: This sample includes further DNA sequences coding for the same CDR3. The V and J genes are TRBV2 and TRBJ1-5; D is undetermined. There are 15 residues in the CDR3. V was clipped by 4 bases and J by 2 bases, with 12 bases between them. Germline V gene sequence: CDR1 SNHLY, CDR2 FYNNEI. CDR3 sequence reads: CASSGASAGNQPQHF. The DNA for the CDR3 is TGTGCCAGCAGTGGGGCGTCCGCTGGCAATCAGCCCCAGCATTTT.

The table lists this clone with a few counts. The chain is built from TRBV7-9 and TRBJ2-4; D may be TRBD1 (6 bases). This CDR3 contains 15 residues. The V gene lost 5 bases and the J gene lost 1 base, with 12 bases spanning the gap. Per the germline V gene, CDR1 is SEHNR and CDR2 is FQNEAQ (reference sequence). In DNA form, the CDR3 reads TGTGCCAGCAGCAATCCAGGGGTGGCCAAAAACATTCAGTACTTC. Translated, it gives CASSNPGVAKNIQYF.

The V gene is TRBV23-1, the J gene TRBJ2-5; D not resolved. TRBV23-1 is classed as an ORF, of uncertain function. The germline V and J ends were trimmed by 6 bases and 5 bases, with 13 bases remaining between them. The CDR3 is 13 residues long. CDR3 DNA sequence: TGCGCCAGCAGCTGGCGCTTAAAGGAGACCCAGTACTTC. Translation: CASSWRLKETQYF.

J is TRBJ2-1 and V is TRBV3-1 (or the pseudogene TRBV3-2), with D unclear. The V and J ends lost 5 bases and 13 bases respectively, with 18 bases between them. Germline V gives CDR1 LGHDT, CDR2 YNNKEL (reference sequence). The CDR3 has 13 amino acids. CDR3 bases: TGTGCCAGCAGCTCTGACCTCCGTTCCGAACAGTTCTTC. Its protein product is CASSSDLRSEQFF.

The CDR3 is CASSVTGSNQPQHF. The DNA for the CDR3 is TGTGCCAGCAGTGTGACAGGGTCCAATCAGCCCCAGCATTTT. The V and J genes are TRBV28 and TRBJ1-5; 7 bases line up with TRBD1. From germline, CDR1 is MDHEN and CDR2 SYDVKM. The CDR3 covers 14 residues. V lost 5 bases to trimming and J lost 3 bases; unmatched junction nucleotides: 4.

The rearrangement links TRBV7-2 to TRBJ1-2; no reliable D call. Trimming left V 3 bases short and J 3 bases short, with 11 bases between. The germline gives CDR1 SGHTA, CDR2 FQGNSA. The CDR3 totals 14 residues. As DNA, the CDR3 is TGTGCCAGCAGCTTGGAAGGTTCGGACTATGGCTACACCTTC. Its translation is CASSLEGSDYGYTF.

V is TRBV7-8 and J is TRBJ2-3; 9 bases agree with TRBD2. The CDR3 length is 16 residues. V lost 4 bases, J lost 0 bases, and 5 bases stayed unmatched. Germline lookup yields CDR1 SGHVS and CDR2 FQNEAQ. DNA of the CDR3: TGTGCCAGCAGCTCCTATAGCGGGGGAAGCACAGATACGCAGTATTTT. Protein: CASSSYSGGSTDTQYF.

V gene TRBV20-1 combines with J gene TRBJ1-2; the D is unclear. CDR3 length: 11 residues. Germline-derived CDR1 and CDR2 are DFQATT and SNEGSKA (reference sequence). V was shortened by 0 bases and J by 10 bases, with 9 bases between the two germline ends. The CDR3 DNA is TGCAGTGCTAGAGAATTCAGTTTCTACACCTTC. Translated: CSAREFSFYTF.

The chain is built from TRBV30 and TRBJ1-1; no firm D call. CDR3 length: 13 residues. Germline V lookup: CDR1 GTSNPN, CDR2 SVGIG (reference sequence). V was clipped by 8 bases and J by 2 bases, with 15 bases between them. DNA of the CDR3: TGTGCCGGTAAACGTCCCGAAAACACTGAAGCTTTCTTT. Its protein product is CAGKRPENTEAFF.

The rearrangement uses TRBV3-1 (or the pseudogene TRBV3-2) and TRBJ2-3; D not certain. This CDR3 contains 13 residues. The V gene's germline CDR1 is LGHDT and CDR2 YNNKEL (reference sequence). V lost 1 base, J lost 11 bases, and 13 bases lay in between. DNA of the CDR3: TGTGCCAGCAGCCAAGGTCCCCAGCACGAGCAGTATTTT. Translation gives CASSQGPQHEQYF.

The gene calls are TRBV13 and TRBJ2-1; no reliable D call. Germline-derived CDR1 and CDR2 are PRHDT and FYEKMQ (reference sequence). V lost 0 bases and J lost 7, with 4 bases in between. CDR3 size: 12 residues. CDR3 sequence reads: CASSLGGNEQFF. As DNA, the CDR3 is TGTGCCAGCAGCTTAGGGGGTAATGAGCAGTTCTTC.

The J gene is TRBJ1-3, the V gene TRBV6-5, with D tentatively TRBD1 (5 bases). The CDR3 is 13 residues long. Germline CDR1 reads MNHEY; CDR2 reads SVGAGI. Trimming removed 8 bases from V and 2 bases from J, with 10 bases in between. CDR3 sequence: CASRGLAGNTIYF. The CDR3 DNA follows: TGTGCCAGCCGGGGACTTGCTGGAAACACCATATATTTT.

The gene calls are TRBV4-1 and TRBJ1-2; no reliable D call. This CDR3 is built from 13 residues. The germline V and J ends were trimmed by 4 bases and 5 bases, with 11 bases remaining between them. The V gene's germline CDR1 is MGHRA and CDR2 YSYEKL. The CDR3 is CASSRTALYGYTF. DNA for the CDR3: TGCGCCAGCAGCCGGACTGCACTTTATGGCTACACCTTC.

This clone has only one observation. The chain combines TRBV24-1 with TRBJ2-5; 9 nucleotides match TRBD2. Germline V gives CDR1 KGHDR, CDR2 SFDVKD. J gave up 5 bases and V 5 bases, and 8 bases lay outside the gene matches. The CDR3 totals 15 residues. Written as DNA, the CDR3 is TGTGCCACCAGTGTGGGCGGGGGGGCCGTGGAGACCCAGTACTTC. The encoded protein is CATSVGGGAVETQYF.

The chain is built from TRBV3-1 (or the pseudogene TRBV3-2) and TRBJ2-7; 11 positions agree with TRBD2. Trimming took 5 bases from V and 2 from J; bases not matched to a gene: 5. Germline V CDR1 and CDR2: LGHDT, YNNKEL (reference sequence). The CDR3 totals 15 residues. CDR3 protein: CASSRLAGLPYEQYF. DNA of the CDR3: TGTGCCAGCAGCAGACTAGCGGGGTTACCCTACGAGCAGTACTTC.

The V call is TRBV12-5, the J call TRBJ1-4; D may be TRBD1 (6 bases). V was trimmed by 2 bases and J by 1 base, leaving 11 bases between them. The CDR3 consists of 16 residues. Looked up from germline, CDR1 is LGHNT and CDR2 is FRNRAP. The CDR3 spells CASGLPQGITNEKLFF. DNA for the CDR3: TGTGCTAGTGGTTTGCCTCAGGGGATAACTAATGAAAAACTGTTTTTT.